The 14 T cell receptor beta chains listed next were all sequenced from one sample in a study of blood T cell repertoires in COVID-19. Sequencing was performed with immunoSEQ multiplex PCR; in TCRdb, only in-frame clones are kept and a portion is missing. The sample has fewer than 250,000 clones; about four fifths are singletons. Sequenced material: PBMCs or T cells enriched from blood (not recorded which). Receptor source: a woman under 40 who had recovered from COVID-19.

This CDR3 reads CASSPNLGQPQHF. The CDR3 region has the DNA TGTGCCAGCAGCCCGAACCTTGGCCAGCCCCAGCATTTT. V gene TRBV9 combines with J gene TRBJ1-5; unclear D gene. Germline CDR1 SGDLS, CDR2 YYNGEE. The CDR3 covers 13 residues. V gave up 4 bases and J gave up 7 bases, with 12 bases separating them.

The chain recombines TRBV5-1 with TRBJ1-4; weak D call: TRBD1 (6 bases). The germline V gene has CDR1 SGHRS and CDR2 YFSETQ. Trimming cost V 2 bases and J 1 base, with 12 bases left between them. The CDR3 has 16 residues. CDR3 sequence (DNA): TGCGCCAGCAGCTTAAACAGGGTCGGAACTAATGAAAAACTGTTTTTT. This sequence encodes CASSLNRVGTNEKLFF.

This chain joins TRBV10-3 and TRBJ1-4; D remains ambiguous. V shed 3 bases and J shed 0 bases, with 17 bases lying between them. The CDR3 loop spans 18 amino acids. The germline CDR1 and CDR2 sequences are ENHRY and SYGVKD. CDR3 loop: CAISDPSYTVATNEKLFF. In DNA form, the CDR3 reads TGTGCCATCAGTGATCCTAGTTATACCGTCGCAACTAATGAAAAACTGTTTTTT.

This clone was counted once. The CDR3 coding sequence is TGTGCCAGCAGCCAAGAACTAGCGGACTACAATGAGCAGTTCTTC. This gives the protein CASSQELADYNEQFF. The chain joins TRBV14 to TRBJ2-1, with 8 bases fitting TRBD2. CDR3 size: 15 residues. In germline, CDR1 is SGHDN, CDR2 FVKESK. Losses at the gene ends were 0 bases for V and 3 bases for J; bases not matched to a gene: 1.

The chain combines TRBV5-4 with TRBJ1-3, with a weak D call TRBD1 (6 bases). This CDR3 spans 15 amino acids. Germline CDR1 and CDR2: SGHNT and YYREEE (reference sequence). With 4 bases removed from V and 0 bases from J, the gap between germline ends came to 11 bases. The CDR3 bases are TGTGCCAGCAGCCTAACAGGGAACTCTGGAAACACCATATATTTT. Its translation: CASSLTGNSGNTIYF.

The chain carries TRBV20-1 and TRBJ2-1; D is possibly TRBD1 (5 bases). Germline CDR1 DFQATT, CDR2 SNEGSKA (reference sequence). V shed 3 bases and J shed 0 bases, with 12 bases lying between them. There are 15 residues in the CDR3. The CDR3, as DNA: TGCAGTGCTAGTTTACAGGTGCGCTCCTACAATGAGCAGTTCTTC. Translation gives CSASLQVRSYNEQFF.

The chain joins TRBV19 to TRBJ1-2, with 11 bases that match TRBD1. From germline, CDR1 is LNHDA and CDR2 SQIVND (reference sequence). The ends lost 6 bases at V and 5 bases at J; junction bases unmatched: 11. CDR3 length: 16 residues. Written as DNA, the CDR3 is TGTGCCAGTAGCCCGACCGGGACAGGGGGTTATTATGGCTACACCTTC. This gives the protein CASSPTGTGGYYGYTF.

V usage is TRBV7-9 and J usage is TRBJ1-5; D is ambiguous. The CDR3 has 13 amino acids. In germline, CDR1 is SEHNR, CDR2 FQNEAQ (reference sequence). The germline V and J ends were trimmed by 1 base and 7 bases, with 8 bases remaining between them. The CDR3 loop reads CASSLDSGQPQHF. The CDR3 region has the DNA TGTGCCAGCAGCTTAGACAGTGGCCAGCCCCAGCATTTT.

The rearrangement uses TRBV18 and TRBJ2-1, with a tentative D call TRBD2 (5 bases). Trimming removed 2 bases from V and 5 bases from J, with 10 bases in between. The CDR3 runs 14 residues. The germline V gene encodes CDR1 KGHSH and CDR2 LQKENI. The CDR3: CASSPGRAHNEQFF. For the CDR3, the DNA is TGTGCCAGCTCACCAGGGCGGGCCCACAATGAGCAGTTCTTC.

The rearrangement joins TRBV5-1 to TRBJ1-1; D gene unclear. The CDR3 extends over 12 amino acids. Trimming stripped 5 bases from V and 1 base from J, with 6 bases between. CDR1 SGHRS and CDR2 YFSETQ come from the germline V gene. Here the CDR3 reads CASSRGNTEAFF. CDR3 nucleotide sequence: TGCGCCAGCAGTAGAGGGAACACTGAAGCTTTCTTT.

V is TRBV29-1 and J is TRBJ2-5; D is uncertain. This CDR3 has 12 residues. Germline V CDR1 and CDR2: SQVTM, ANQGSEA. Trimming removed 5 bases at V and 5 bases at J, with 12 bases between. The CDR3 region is CSVRVVGETQYF. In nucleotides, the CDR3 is TGCAGCGTTCGGGTAGTCGGCGAGACCCAGTACTTC.

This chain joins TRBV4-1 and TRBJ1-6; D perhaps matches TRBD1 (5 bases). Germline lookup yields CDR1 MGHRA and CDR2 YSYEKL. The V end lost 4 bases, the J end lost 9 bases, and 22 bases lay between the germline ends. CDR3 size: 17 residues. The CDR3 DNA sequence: TGCGCCAGCAGCCTAGGTCCACCTAGGGGTATCGGTTCACCCCTCCACTTT. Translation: CASSLGPPRGIGSPLHF.

In DNA form, the CDR3 reads TGTGCCAGCAGTTTGGGCACGGTAATGTCCTACGAGCAGTACGTC. This codes for CASSLGTVMSYEQYV. The chain employs TRBV28 and TRBJ2-7; D not certain. CDR1 and CDR2 from the germline V gene are MDHEN and SYDVKM. This CDR3 is built from 15 residues. The V end was cut by 3 bases, the J end by 1 base, with 13 bases between.

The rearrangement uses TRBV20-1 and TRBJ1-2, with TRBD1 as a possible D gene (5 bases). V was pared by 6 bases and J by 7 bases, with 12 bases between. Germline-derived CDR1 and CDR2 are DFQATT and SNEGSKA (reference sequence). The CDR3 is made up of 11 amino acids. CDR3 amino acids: CSATGGGGYTF. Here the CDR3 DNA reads TGCAGTGCCACCGGGGGTGGTGGCTACACCTTC.